Listed below are T cell receptor beta chains from one sample, sequenced in a study of vaccination effects on CD4 cells after COVID-19. Some clones are missing from TCRdb's copy, which holds only in-frame ones; the method was immunoSEQ multiplex PCR. This table has some 79,000 clones, roughly 80% appearing once. Their cognate antigens are unknown. The starting material was CD4+ T cells from PBMCs cultured with HCoV-229E spike peptides, obtained before COVID-19 vaccination. The receptors were sampled from a human donor who received a COVID-19 vaccine. Each CDR3 is given with its conserved first and last residue. A D gene is named only where the DNA matches it firmly. Clone size is shown for a subset of rows, as once, few, many or a class of expanded clone.

v_call,clone_size,d_call,j_call,cdr3_nt,cdr3_aa
TRBV5-8,once,NA,TRBJ1-2,TGTGCCAGCAGCTCCCCGGTGGATGGTAAAATAGCCACTAACTATGGCTACACCTTC,CASSSPVDGKIATNYGYTF
TRBV2,NA,NA,TRBJ2-2,TGTGCCAGCAGGGACCGTCCGAACACCGGGGAGCTGTTTTTT,CASRDRPNTGELFF
TRBV19,NA,NA,TRBJ1-5,TGTGCCAGTAGTATTCGGGATAGCAATCAGCCCCAGCATTTT,CASSIRDSNQPQHF
TRBV7-8,NA,NA,TRBJ1-1,TGTGCCAGCAGCTTAGTAAGTACAGCGTACACTGAAGCTTTCTTT,CASSLVSTAYTEAFF
TRBV2,few,TRBD1,TRBJ1-5,TGTGCCAGCAGGGCCGACAGGGGAAATCAGCCCCAGCATTTT,CASRADRGNQPQHF
TRBV30,NA,NA,TRBJ1-4,TGTGCCTGGAGTACTCGGACTTCTTTTGAAAAACTGTTTTTT,CAWSTRTSFEKLFF
TRBV23-1,NA,NA,TRBJ2-6,TGCGCCAGCAGTCAATCGGGGCAGGAGCGCTCTGGGGCCAACGTCCTGACTTTC,CASSQSGQERSGANVLTF
TRBV4-1,NA,NA,TRBJ2-3,TGCGCCAGCAGCCAAGGGTGGGAGTCTCTGGGGGATACGCAGTATTTT,CASSQGWESLGDTQYF
TRBV7-9,NA,TRBD2,TRBJ2-5,TGTGCCAGCAGCTTCTTTGGCGGGGGGAAAGAGACCCAGTACTTC,CASSFFGGGKETQYF
TRBV7-3,NA,NA,TRBJ2-3,TGTGCCAGCAGCCTCCGAGGTGGGTCCCCAGATACGCAGTATTTT,CASSLRGGSPDTQYF
TRBV18,NA,TRBD1,TRBJ2-1,TGTGCCAGCTCACCTCCGGGACAGGGTGCCTACAATGAGCAGTTCTTC,CASSPPGQGAYNEQFF
TRBV5-1,NA,TRBD2,TRBJ2-3,TGCGCCAGCAGCCACGAAGGGACTAGCTCAGATACGCAGTATTTT,CASSHEGTSSDTQYF
TRBV5-6,NA,TRBD1,TRBJ1-1,TGTGCCAGCAGCTTGAAGGGGGCGTCTTGGGTGAACACTGAAGCTTTCTTT,CASSLKGASWVNTEAFF
TRBV6-6,NA,TRBD2,TRBJ2-3,TGTGCCAGCAGTTACTCGAGAGCGGGGGGCCTAGATACGCAGTATTTT,CASSYSRAGGLDTQYF
TRBV30,NA,NA,TRBJ1-5,TGTGCCTGGAGTGTCGGAGGGTTGGTTCACGATCAGCCCCAGCATTTT,CAWSVGGLVHDQPQHF
TRBV28,NA,NA,TRBJ1-1,TGTGCCAGCAGAGTGGGACAATTTAACACTGAAGCTTTCTTT,CASRVGQFNTEAFF
TRBV28,NA,NA,TRBJ1-6,TGTGCCAGCAGTTTTGGTTATCGGGTGTGGAATTCACCCCTCCACTTT,CASSFGYRVWNSPLHF
TRBV6-2/TRBV6-3,NA,NA,TRBJ1-4,TGTGCCAGCAGTTACTCGAAGGAAACCGGTGAAAAACTGTTTTTT,CASSYSKETGEKLFF
TRBV7-2,NA,NA,TRBJ2-2,TGTGCCAGCAGCGGAGGGAGGCTAGCGAACACCGGGGAGCTGTTTTTT,CASSGGRLANTGELFF
TRBV6-5,NA,NA,TRBJ2-4,TGTGCCAGCAGTTACTCGGGGGCAGGGGAAAACATTCAGTACTTC,CASSYSGAGENIQYF
TRBV5-8,NA,NA,TRBJ2-2,TGTGCCAGCAGCCCCAGGGTGGGCTTTGCTGAATACACCGGGGAGCTGTTTTTT,CASSPRVGFAEYTGELFF
TRBV7-2,NA,TRBD2,TRBJ2-3,TGTGCCAGCAGCTCTCAGGCCCCAGCGGGGGGCACAGATACGCAGTATTTT,CASSSQAPAGGTDTQYF
TRBV5-1,NA,TRBD1,TRBJ1-4,TGCGCCAGCAGCCAGGGGGACAGGGGAGTGGGAGAAAAACTGTTTTTT,CASSQGDRGVGEKLFF
TRBV15,NA,NA,TRBJ1-2,TGTGCCACCGACCGGGACAAGAACTATGGCTACACCTTC,CATDRDKNYGYTF
TRBV30,NA,NA,TRBJ1-3,TGTGCCTGGAGTGTCTCGGGGATGGGAAACACCATATATTTT,CAWSVSGMGNTIYF
TRBV2,few,NA,TRBJ2-1,TGTGCCAGCAGTGAACTGGGGGTCTACAATGAGCAGTTCTTC,CASSELGVYNEQFF